This T cell receptor beta chain emerged from a study of blood T cell repertoires in COVID-19. In the study overall: There were acute and convalescent COVID-19 samples, and they came from the United States, Italy and Spain. T cells, B-cell-depleted T cells, or PBMCs provided the cDNA or gDNA that served as material.

One Seattle source followed patients from active infection through their disease course. Original methodology: For nucleated cells, counts were estimated from reference gene primer amplification. Data came from immunoSEQ multiplex PCR; TCRdb stores just in-frame clones and leaves some out. The DNA was the basis for D and trimming; V, J and clone size are from that table. Of around 300,000 clones listed, more than 80% are singletons. The CDR3 length is 14 residues. The V and J ends lost 8 bases and 2 bases respectively, with 14 bases between them. Germline V lookup: CDR1 LGHNT, CDR2 FRNRAP. The V and J genes are TRBV12-5 and TRBJ2-3, with D possibly TRBD2 on 5 matching bases. Sequencing was performed on peripheral blood. The receptor was derived from a woman between 45 and 65 years old with COVID-19, enrolled during active disease. The CDR3 loop reads CASSPRGSTDTQYF. The CDR3 DNA sequence: TGTGCTAGTTCCCCGCGCGGGTCCACAGATACGCAGTATTTT. The full variable domain, with the rest looked up from reference TRBV12-5 and TRBJ2-3, is DARVTQTPRHKVTEMGQEVTMRCQPILGHNTVFWYRQTMMQGLELLAYFRNRAPLDDSGMPKDRFSAEMPDATLATLKIQPSEPRDSAVYFCASSPRGSTDTQYFGPGTRLTVL.